Listed below are T cell receptor beta chains from one sample, sequenced in a study of blood T cell repertoires in COVID-19. The repertoire was sequenced with immunoSEQ multiplex PCR; TCRdb's copy has only in-frame clones and lacks some. The sample holds under 250,000 clones, approximately 85% seen once. The sequencing input was PBMCs or T cells enriched from blood (not recorded which). The source is a woman aged 50 to 60 with acute COVID-19. Each CDR3 is given with its conserved first and last residue. A D gene is named only where the DNA matches it firmly.

TRBD1	TRBV7-9	14	TRBJ1-3	CASSRDRAGNTIYF
TRBD1	TRBV7-2	14	TRBJ1-5	CASSSGQPGEPQHF
.	TRBV2	16	TRBJ2-6	CASFGGTFSGANVLTF
.	TRBV3-1/TRBV3-2	14	TRBJ1-1	CASSPGPGGTEAFF
TRBD1	TRBV5-1	14	TRBJ1-2	CASSVTGDGYGYTF
.	TRBV2	13	TRBJ1-2	CASSVTGFSGYTF
TRBD2	TRBV30	16	TRBJ2-1	CAWSGGGRSSYNEQFF
TRBD1	TRBV19	15	TRBJ1-2	CASSIRDRGNYGYTF
.	TRBV28	14	TRBJ1-1	CATIRGAGVTEAFF
TRBD1	TRBV7-9	15	TRBJ2-1	CASSLSGTGHDEQFF
.	TRBV20-1	11	TRBJ1-2	CSARTDYGYTF
.	TRBV5-1	15	TRBJ1-4	CASSPTGSPNEKLFF
TRBD1	TRBV24-1	20	TRBJ1-1	CATSDAPGQGRKSPRAEAFF
.	TRBV19	14	TRBJ1-2	CASSKVSGDYGYTF
.	TRBV10-2	15	TRBJ1-3	CASSATGDSGNTIYF
TRBD1	TRBV5-4	14	TRBJ1-2	CASSLQGGGYGYTF
TRBD1	TRBV13	17	TRBJ2-1	CASSLGGQGPSYNEQFF
.	TRBV5-1	17	TRBJ1-6	CASKVQGPSSYNSPLHF
TRBD1	TRBV9	13	TRBJ1-1	CASSVAPDRGAFF
.	TRBV11-3	16	TRBJ1-1	CASSSKQGSVNTEAFF
TRBD1	TRBV6-5	14	TRBJ2-3	CASTGTGGADTQYF
.	TRBV19	14	TRBJ1-2	CATSPPGSSGGYTF
TRBD2	TRBV3-1/TRBV3-2	20	TRBJ2-4	CASSQGTSGGTPLAKNIQYF
TRBD1	TRBV18	16	TRBJ1-2	CASSPGTEALFYGYTF
TRBD2	TRBV6-2/TRBV6-3	16	TRBJ2-2	CASSYTAGGPPGELFF
TRBD1	TRBV7-8	16	TRBJ1-3	CASSTGQDSSGNTIYF
.	TRBV14	13	TRBJ1-1	CASSQALVTEAFF
TRBD1	TRBV30	14	TRBJ2-7	CAYLPRTGPYEQYF
TRBD1	TRBV5-1	13	TRBJ1-2	CAVGPGGAGGYTF
.	TRBV11-2	13	TRBJ1-1	CASRLHMNTEAFF
TRBD1	TRBV5-4	14	TRBJ2-7	CASSKDRGSYEQYF
TRBD1	TRBV5-4	14	TRBJ1-1	CASSTQGARTEAFF
TRBD1	TRBV7-9	16	TRBJ2-1	CASSLLQGASSNEQFF
TRBD2	TRBV19	14	TRBJ2-2	CATVAGLAGGELFF
.	TRBV24-1	17	TRBJ1-6	CATSPTARALYNSPLHF
.	TRBV5-1	13	TRBJ1-2	CASSLEGQEGYTF
.	TRBV4-2	12	TRBJ1-1	CASSQSGAEAFF
.	TRBV14	14	TRBJ2-3	CASSLLGGTDTQYF
.	TRBV19	15	TRBJ1-5	CASSILLQANQPQHF
TRBD1	TRBV18	18	TRBJ2-2	CASSPPSRTGGRTGELFF
TRBD1	TRBV15	15	TRBJ2-1	CATSRRQGEGNEQFF
TRBD1	TRBV19	11	TRBJ1-1	CASLQGAVAFF
.	TRBV7-9	17	TRBJ2-3	CASSLESDFLFRDTQYF
.	TRBV4-3	15	TRBJ1-1	CASSQGRGLNTEAFF
TRBD1	TRBV30	15	TRBJ2-7	CAWSLGQGVSYEQYF
TRBD1	TRBV12-5	20	TRBJ1-2	CASGLVLDPLDRASNYGYTF
TRBD1	TRBV19	14	TRBJ1-1	CASKPQGARTEAFF
TRBD1	TRBV5-1	15	TRBJ1-5	CASSLEGDRDQPQHF
.	TRBV30	12	TRBJ1-1	CAWSMDFPEAFF
TRBD2	TRBV27	16	TRBJ2-4	CASSSPGSGGRDIQYF
TRBD1	TRBV29-1	13	TRBJ2-5	CSAPGQGGQTQYF
.	TRBV7-2	13	TRBJ1-6	CASSPWRDSPLHF
.	TRBV7-2	14	TRBJ2-2	CASSQSSNTGELFF
.	TRBV12-5	15	TRBJ2-7	CASGARTGDSYEQYF